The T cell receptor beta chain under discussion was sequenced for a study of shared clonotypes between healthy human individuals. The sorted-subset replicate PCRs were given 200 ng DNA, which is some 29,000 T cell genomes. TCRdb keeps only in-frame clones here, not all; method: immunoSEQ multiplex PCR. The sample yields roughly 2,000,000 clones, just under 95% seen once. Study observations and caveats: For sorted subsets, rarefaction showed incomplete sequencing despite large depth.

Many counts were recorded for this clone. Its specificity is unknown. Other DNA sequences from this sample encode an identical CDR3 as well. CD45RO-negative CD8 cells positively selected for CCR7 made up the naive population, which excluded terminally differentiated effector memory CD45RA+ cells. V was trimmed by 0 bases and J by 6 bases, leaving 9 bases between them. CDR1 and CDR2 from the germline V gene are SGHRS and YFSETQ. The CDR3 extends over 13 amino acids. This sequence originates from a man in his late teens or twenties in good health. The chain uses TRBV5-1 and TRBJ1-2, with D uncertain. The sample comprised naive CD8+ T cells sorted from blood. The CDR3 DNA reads TGCGCCAGCAGCTTGGGGTCATTGGATGGCTACACCTTC. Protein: CASSLGSLDGYTF.